The next 16 T cell receptor beta chains were all read from a single sample in a study of T-cell reconstitution after alpha-beta-depleted transplantation in children. Unique molecular identifiers were used in preparing the TCRbeta library. One entry per CDR3 protein results from TCRdb running MiXCR on the PCR reads. The table has a few hundred thousand distinct CDR3 sequences, around an eighth seen once. The sequencing used PBMCs from the stem cell graft donor, collected from the stem cell graft. The receptors were gathered from a human donor who donated a stem cell graft to a child with combined immunodeficiency.

This clonotype was seen only a few times. The J gene is TRBJ2-5, the V gene TRBV20-1, with TRBD1 as a possible D gene (6 bases). There are 13 residues in the CDR3. Per the germline V gene, CDR1 is DFQATT and CDR2 is SNEGSKA (reference sequence). V was cut by 6 bases and J by 4 bases, with 15 bases left in between. The DNA of the CDR3 is TGCAGTGCACATGGGACACGGGGAGAGACCCAGTACTTC. It encodes CSAHGTRGETQYF.

This clonotype appeared a few times. This chain joins TRBV6-5 and TRBJ1-4; D remains unclear. The CDR3 consists of 16 residues. Germline lookup yields CDR1 MNHEY and CDR2 SVGAGI. Trimming removed 0 bases from V and 9 bases from J, with 17 bases in between. The CDR3 nucleotides are TGTGCCAGCAGTTACTCGGAACGCCACAACTCGAAAAAACTGTTTTTT. It translates to CASSYSERHNSKKLFF.

The chain has TRBV5-1 and TRBJ2-7; D gene ambiguous. Looked up from germline, CDR1 is SGHRS and CDR2 is YFSETQ. The V end lost 4 bases, the J end lost 3 bases, and 20 bases lay between the germline ends. The CDR3 is made up of 16 amino acids. This CDR3 reads CASSLAPGIGNYEQYF. DNA for the CDR3: TGCGCCAGCAGCCTCGCCCCAGGCATTGGAAACTACGAGCAGTACTTC.

This chain links TRBV19 with TRBJ1-5; no reliable D call. Germline V lookup: CDR1 LNHDA, CDR2 SQIVND (reference sequence). This CDR3 has 14 residues. V was clipped by 6 bases and J by 2 bases, with 11 bases between them. CDR3 sequence reads: CASRNLMGNQPQHF. The CDR3, as DNA: TGTGCCAGTAGAAATCTAATGGGCAATCAGCCCCAGCATTTT.

This clonotype was seen more than once but under ten times. The chain joins TRBV7-9 to TRBJ2-1; weak D call: TRBD1 (6 bases). The CDR3 has 15 residues. Trimming stripped 4 bases from V and 8 bases from J, with 18 bases between. Germline assignment: CDR1 SEHNR and CDR2 FQNEAQ (reference sequence). CDR3 sequence reads: CASSSGRGRAHEQFF. CDR3 nucleotides: TGTGCCAGCAGCTCGGGTAGGGGGAGAGCCCATGAGCAGTTCTTC.

This clonotype was recorded once. The genes are TRBV7-2 and TRBJ1-4; 9 positions match TRBD1. The V segment lost 5 bases and the J segment 7 bases; nucleotides outside the gene matches: 8. The CDR3 is 15 residues long. Germline CDR1 reads SGHTA; CDR2 reads FQGNSA. The CDR3 sequence: CASSPNRGPVEKLFF. The DNA for the CDR3 is TGTGCCAGCAGCCCCAACAGGGGGCCGGTTGAAAAACTGTTTTTT.

This clonotype has more than one count but fewer than ten. This sequence joins TRBV5-1 and TRBJ1-2, with a possible D match to TRBD1 (5 bases). With 4 bases removed from V and 3 bases from J, the gap between germline ends came to 13 bases. The CDR3 has 14 residues. Germline-derived CDR1 and CDR2 are SGHRS and YFSETQ. In nucleotides, the CDR3 is TGCGCCAGCAGCCCCCAAGACAGAGACTATGGCTACACCTTC. Protein sequence: CASSPQDRDYGYTF.

This clonotype was counted a single time. The rearrangement uses TRBV11-3 and TRBJ2-3; D gene unclear. The CDR3 consists of 16 residues. Germline V gene sequence: CDR1 SGHNT, CDR2 YENEEA. Trimming stripped 5 bases from V and 2 bases from J, with 17 bases between. The CDR3 loop is CASSLSGGLNTDTQYF. In DNA form, the CDR3 reads TGTGCCAGCAGCCTCTCGGGTGGCCTGAACACAGATACGCAGTATTTT. Filled out from reference TRBV11-3 and TRBJ2-3, the complete variable domain reads EAGVVQSPRYKIIEKKQPVAFWCNPISGHNTLYWYLQNLGQGPELLIRYENEEAVDDSQLPKDRFSAERLKGVDSTLKIQPAELGDSAVYLCASSLSGGLNTDTQYFGPGTRLTVL.

A note on this clonotype: Without the conserved terminal phenylalanine or tryptophan, this CDR3 likely stems from a read error. The J gene is TRBJ2-7, the V gene TRBV12-3 or TRBV12-4, with TRBD1 identical over 11 bases. V was clipped by 3 bases and J by 3 bases; unmatched bases: 4. The CDR3 is made up of 15 amino acids. The CDR3 here is CASSLRTGGIYEQYY. The CDR3 DNA is TGTGCCAGCAGTTTGAGGACAGGGGGCATCTACGAGCAGTACTAC.

Only a few counts were recorded for this clonotype. The chain couples TRBV25-1 to TRBJ2-3, with D perhaps assigned TRBD1 or TRBD2 (5 bases each). The CDR3 is 15 residues long. The germline V gene has CDR1 MGHDK and CDR2 SYGVNS. Trimming shortened V by 2 bases and J by 4 bases, and 13 bases separated the two germline ends. The CDR3 sequence is CASSEGPMGADTQYF. The DNA of the CDR3 is TGTGCCAGCAGTGAAGGCCCCATGGGGGCAGATACGCAGTATTTT.

The chain links TRBV5-1 to TRBJ2-7, with TRBD2 identical over 7 bases. The V and J ends lost 2 bases and 5 bases, in that order; junction bases with no gene match: 10. Per the germline V gene, CDR1 is SGHRS and CDR2 is YFSETQ. The CDR3 is made up of 15 amino acids. In DNA form, the CDR3 reads TGCGCCAGCAGCTTTATTTCCGGGAGGAATAACGAGCAGTACTTC. It specifies CASSFISGRNNEQYF.

At least ten counts were recorded for this clonotype. The chain is built from TRBV20-1 and TRBJ2-7; TRBD2 aligns across 9 bases. The CDR3 runs 15 residues. Germline V gives CDR1 DFQATT, CDR2 SNEGSKA (reference sequence). Germline trimming cut 3 bases from V and 0 bases from J; bases unmatched to any gene: 6. For the CDR3, the DNA is TGCAGTGCTAGGGCCCTAGCGGGAAGCTCCTACGAGCAGTACTTC. Protein sequence: CSARALAGSSYEQYF.

This clonotype appeared many times. The chain has TRBV9 and TRBJ1-2; D unclear. The V and J ends lost 2 bases and 1 base respectively, with 6 bases between them. The CDR3 length is 13 residues. Germline CDR1 SGDLS, CDR2 YYNGEE. CDR3 nucleotide sequence: TGTGCCAGCAGCGTTGAGTTTAACTATGGCTACACCTTC. It codes for CASSVEFNYGYTF.

This clonotype was counted many times. This sequence joins TRBV9 and TRBJ2-5, with 8 bases aligning to TRBD1. The CDR3 consists of 16 residues. V lost 0 bases, J lost 4 bases, and 8 bases stayed unmatched. CDR1 SGDLS and CDR2 YYNGEE come from the germline V gene. CDR3 region: CASSVEGQGWLETQYF. CDR3 sequence (DNA): TGTGCCAGCAGCGTAGAAGGACAGGGATGGTTAGAGACCCAGTACTTC.

The rearrangement uses TRBV12-3 or TRBV12-4 and TRBJ1-5, with 8 positions matching TRBD1. The length of the CDR3 is 16 residues. J was trimmed by 0 bases and V by 2 bases; bases with no gene match: 3. The CDR3 DNA reads as TGTGCCAGCAGTTTAAACAGGGGGTATAGCAATCAGCCCCAGCATTTT. The encoded protein is CASSLNRGYSNQPQHF.

The table lists this clonotype with a few counts. The chain uses TRBV4-3 and TRBJ2-7; D not certain. The germline gives CDR1 LGHNA, CDR2 YSLEER. CDR3 length equals 16 residues. Deletions cut 3 bases from V and 1 base from J, with 16 bases between. The CDR3 loop reads CASSHLQWEPSYEQYF. CDR3 sequence (DNA): TGCGCCAGCAGCCACCTTCAATGGGAACCTTCCTACGAGCAGTACTTC.